This T cell receptor (beta chain) derives from a study of CD8+CD57+ T cells in acquired aplastic anemia. Study-wide context: Recorded DNA amounts for sorted CD4+ and CD8+ cells had an average of approximately 3 ug.

The use of genomic DNA as template underpinned the TCR beta VDJ and CDR3 profiling. MiXCR, applied by TCRdb to the reads, yields one record per CDR3 protein. This table has more than 150,000 distinct CDR3 sequences, around 50% appearing once. The junction had 10 bases not matched to a gene; V was cut back by 4 bases and J by 8 bases. Germline V gene sequence: CDR1 KGHDR, CDR2 SFDVKD. The CDR3 contains 15 residues. Individuals selected for sequencing had exhibited CD8+CD57+ cell expansion on flow cytometry. With no exception, the patients had severe acquired aplastic anemia. This clonotype was recorded many times.

The chain combines TRBV24-1 with TRBJ2-1, with TRBD2 matching over 7 bases. This sequence was found in a human donor with aplastic anemia. Sequenced sample: sorted CD4+, CD8+, or CD8+CD57+ T cells (not recorded which) from PBMCs. The CDR3 loop reads CATSEGLADTDEQFF. CDR3 DNA sequence: TGTGCCACCAGTGAGGGGCTAGCGGATACGGATGAGCAGTTCTTC.